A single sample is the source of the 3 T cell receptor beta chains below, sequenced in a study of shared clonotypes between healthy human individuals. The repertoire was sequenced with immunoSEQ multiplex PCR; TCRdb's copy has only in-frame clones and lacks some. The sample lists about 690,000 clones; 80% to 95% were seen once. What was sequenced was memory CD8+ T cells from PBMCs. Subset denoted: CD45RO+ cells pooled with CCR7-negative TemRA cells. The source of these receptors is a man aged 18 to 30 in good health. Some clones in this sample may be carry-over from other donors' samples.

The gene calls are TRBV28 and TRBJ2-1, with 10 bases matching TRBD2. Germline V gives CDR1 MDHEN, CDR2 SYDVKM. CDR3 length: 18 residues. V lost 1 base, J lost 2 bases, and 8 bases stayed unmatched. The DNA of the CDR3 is TGTGCCAGCAGTTTATCTTTAGCTAGCGGGAGTACCTACAATGAGCAGTTCTTC. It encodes CASSLSLASGSTYNEQFF. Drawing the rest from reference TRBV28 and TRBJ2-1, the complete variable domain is DVKVTQSSRYLVKRTGEKVFLECVQDMDHENMFWYRQDPGLGLRLIYFSYDVKMKEKGDIPEGYSVSREKKERFSLILESASTNQTSMYLCASSLSLASGSTYNEQFFGPGTRLTVL.

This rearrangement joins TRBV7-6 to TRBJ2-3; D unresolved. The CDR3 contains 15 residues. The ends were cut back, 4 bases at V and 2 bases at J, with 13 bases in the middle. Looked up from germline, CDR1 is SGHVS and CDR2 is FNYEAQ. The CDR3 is CASSWSAVYTDTQYF. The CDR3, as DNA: TGTGCCAGCAGCTGGTCCGCGGTATACACAGATACGCAGTATTTT.

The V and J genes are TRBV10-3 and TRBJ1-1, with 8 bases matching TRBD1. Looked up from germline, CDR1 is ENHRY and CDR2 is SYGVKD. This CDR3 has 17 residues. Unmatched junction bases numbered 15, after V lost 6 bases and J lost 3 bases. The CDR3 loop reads CAISETNPQGGYTEAFF. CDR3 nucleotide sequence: TGTGCCATCAGCGAAACTAACCCACAGGGGGGTTACACTGAAGCTTTCTTT.